The clone carrying this T cell receptor beta chain was counted only a few times. Its matching antigen is unknown. This specimen belongs to a study of identical twins. TCRdb independently ran MiXCR on the 5' RACE reads; one entry per CDR3 protein. The data show approximately 530,000 distinct CDR3 sequences, more than 20% seen once. General study points: Conclusions leaned on cross-sectional statistical analysis and did not track the same donors over time. In zero-insertion analyses, partial confounding could arise from invariant MAIT and iNKT cells. The study found excess low generation probability among twin-shared out-of-frame alpha sequences.

Trimming left V 4 bases short and J 5 bases short, with 10 bases between. Germline V gene data show CDR1 as KGHSH and CDR2 as LQKENI. The CDR3 loop spans 13 amino acids. These data were likewise used in another study, on yellow fever vaccine responses in identical twins.

The sequencing input was CD4+ T cells sorted from blood. The clonotype was recovered from a woman aged 18-29 years in good health. The chain joins TRBV18 to TRBJ2-3; D is unresolved. CDR3 sequence (DNA): TGTGCCAGCTCACGGAAGACGGGAGATACGCAGTATTTT. This gives the protein CASSRKTGDTQYF.